This is a list of T cell receptor beta chains from one sample in a study of post-analysis software for immune sequencing data. TCRdb fed the PCR reads into MiXCR, producing one record per CDR3 protein. The data contain roughly 700,000 distinct CDR3 sequences, roughly 29% of them seen just once; the ten biggest clones take up roughly 0.57%. The sequencing input was blood. The receptors derive from a girl aged 10-17 years with multiple sclerosis. CDR3s include the opening cysteine and the closing phenylalanine or tryptophan. The D gene is left open where the match is weak. Rows may omit the clone size; those that give it use once, few, many or a size class.

D gene	V gene	J gene	clone size	CDR3 protein	CDR3 DNA
TRBD2	TRBV7-2	TRBJ2-7	many	CASSLEPSGSYEQYF	TGTGCCAGCAGCTTAGAGCCTAGCGGGAGCTACGAGCAGTACTTC
-	TRBV7-8	TRBJ1-1	-	CATLLGEGTEAFF	TGTGCCACCCTGCTGGGGGAGGGCACTGAAGCTTTCTTT
-	TRBV20-1	TRBJ2-7	few	CSARASRSYEQYF	TGCAGTGCTCGGGCGTCGCGGTCCTACGAGCAGTACTTC
-	TRBV7-9	TRBJ1-1	-	CASREEGEAFF	TGTGCCAGCAGGGAGGAAGGAGAAGCTTTCTTT
-	TRBV28	TRBJ2-5	-	CASSSEEGAHNEQYF	TGTGCCAGCAGTTCTGAGGAGGGGGCGCACAATGAGCAGTACTTC
-	TRBV4-3	TRBJ1-1	few	CASSRQWGMNTEAFF	TGCGCCAGCAGCCGTCAATGGGGAATGAACACTGAAGCTTTCTTT
-	TRBV24-1	TRBJ2-1	-	CATSDPVRAYNEQFF	TGTGCCACCAGTGATCCGGTGCGGGCCTACAATGAGCAGTTCTTC
TRBD1	TRBV12-3/TRBV12-4	TRBJ2-5	-	CASSLSNSGTGKETQYF	TGTGCCAGCAGTTTATCCAACTCCGGGACAGGGAAAGAGACCCAGTACTTC
-	TRBV29-1	TRBJ2-3	few	CSVRPGRADTQYF	TGCAGCGTTCGGCCAGGGCGGGCAGATACGCAGTATTTT
TRBD2	TRBV28	TRBJ2-3	many	CASSPSPGAGGRYDTQYF	TGTGCCAGCAGCCCTTCCCCGGGGGCGGGGGGCAGATACGATACGCAGTATTTT
-	TRBV5-4	TRBJ2-1	many	CASSSLYNEQFF	TGTGCCAGCAGCTCCCTATACAATGAGCAGTTCTTC
-	TRBV7-2	TRBJ2-4	-	CASSPLNLGNIQYF	TGTGCCAGCAGCCCCTTAAACTTAGGGAACATTCAGTACTTC